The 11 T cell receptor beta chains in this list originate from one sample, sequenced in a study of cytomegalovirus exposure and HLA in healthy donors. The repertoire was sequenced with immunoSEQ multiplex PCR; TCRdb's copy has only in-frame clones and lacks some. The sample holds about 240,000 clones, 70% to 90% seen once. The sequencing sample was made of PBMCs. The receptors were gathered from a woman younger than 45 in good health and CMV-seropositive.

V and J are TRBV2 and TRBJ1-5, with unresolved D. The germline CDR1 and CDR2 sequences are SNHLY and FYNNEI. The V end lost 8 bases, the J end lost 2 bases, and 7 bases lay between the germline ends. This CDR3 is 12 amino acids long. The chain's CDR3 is CASGPGNQPQHF. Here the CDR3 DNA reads TGTGCCAGCGGGCCGGGCAATCAGCCCCAGCATTTT.

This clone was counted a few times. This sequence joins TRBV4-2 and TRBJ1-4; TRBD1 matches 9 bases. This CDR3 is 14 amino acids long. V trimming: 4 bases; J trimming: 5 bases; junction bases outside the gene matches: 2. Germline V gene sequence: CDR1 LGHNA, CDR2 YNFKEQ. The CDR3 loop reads CASSRGQGNEKLFF. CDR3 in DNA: TGTGCCAGCAGCCGGGGACAGGGAAATGAAAAACTGTTTTTT.

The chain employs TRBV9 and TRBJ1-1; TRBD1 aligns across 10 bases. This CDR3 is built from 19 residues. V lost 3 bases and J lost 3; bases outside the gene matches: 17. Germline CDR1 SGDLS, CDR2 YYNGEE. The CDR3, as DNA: TGTGCCAGCAGCGGGTCCCGGGACAGGGGCGGGGTTCGGGACACTGAAGCTTTCTTT. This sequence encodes CASSGSRDRGGVRDTEAFF. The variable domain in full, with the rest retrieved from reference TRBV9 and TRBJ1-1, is DSGVTQTPKHLITATGQRVTLRCSPRSGDLSVYWYQQSLDQGLQFLIQYYNGEERAKGNILERFSAQQFPDLHSELNLSSLELGDSALYFCASSGSRDRGGVRDTEAFFGQGTRLTVV.

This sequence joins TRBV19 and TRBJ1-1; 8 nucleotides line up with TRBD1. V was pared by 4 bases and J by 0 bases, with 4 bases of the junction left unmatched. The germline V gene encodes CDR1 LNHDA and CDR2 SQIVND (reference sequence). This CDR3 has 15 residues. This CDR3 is CASSTPGQVNTEAFF. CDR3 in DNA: TGTGCCAGTAGTACCCCGGGACAGGTGAACACTGAAGCTTTCTTT.

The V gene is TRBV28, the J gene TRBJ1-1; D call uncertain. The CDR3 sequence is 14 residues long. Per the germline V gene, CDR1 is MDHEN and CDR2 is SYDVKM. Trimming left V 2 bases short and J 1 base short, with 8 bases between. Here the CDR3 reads CASSLVVGNTEAFF. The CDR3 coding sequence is TGTGCCAGCAGTTTAGTGGTCGGGAACACTGAAGCTTTCTTT.

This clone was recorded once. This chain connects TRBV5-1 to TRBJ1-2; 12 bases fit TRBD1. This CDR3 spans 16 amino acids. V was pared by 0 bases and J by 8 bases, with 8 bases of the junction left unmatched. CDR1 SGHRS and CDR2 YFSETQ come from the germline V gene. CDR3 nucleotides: TGCGCCAGCAGCTTGGAAGGGACAGGGGGCATTGGGGGCTACACCTTC. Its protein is CASSLEGTGGIGGYTF.

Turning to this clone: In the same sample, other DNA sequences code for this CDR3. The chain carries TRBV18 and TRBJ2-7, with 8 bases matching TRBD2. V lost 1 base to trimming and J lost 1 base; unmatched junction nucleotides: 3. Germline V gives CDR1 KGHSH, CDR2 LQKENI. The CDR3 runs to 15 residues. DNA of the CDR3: TGTGCCAGCTCACCACGAGCGGGAGATTCCTACGAGCAGTACTTC. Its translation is CASSPRAGDSYEQYF.

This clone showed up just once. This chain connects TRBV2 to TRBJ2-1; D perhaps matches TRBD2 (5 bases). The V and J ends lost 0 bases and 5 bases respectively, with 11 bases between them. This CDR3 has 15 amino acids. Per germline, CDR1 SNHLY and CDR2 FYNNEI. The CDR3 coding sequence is TGTGCCAGCAGTGAAGCGCTACCGGGGAACAATGAGCAGTTCTTC. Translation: CASSEALPGNNEQFF. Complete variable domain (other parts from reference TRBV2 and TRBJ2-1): EPEVTQTPSHQVTQMGQEVILRCVPISNHLYFYWYRQILGQKVEFLVSFYNNEISEKSEIFDDQFSVERPDGSNFTLKIRSTKLEDSAMYFCASSEALPGNNEQFFGPGTRLTVL.

The CDR3 here is CASPYRDRDTGELFF. CDR3 bases: TGTGCCAGCCCTTACCGGGACAGGGACACCGGGGAGCTGTTTTTT. The chain couples TRBV5-8 to TRBJ2-2, with TRBD1 identical over 9 bases. This CDR3 has 15 amino acids. V dropped 7 bases and J dropped 3; count of bases not matched to a gene: 7. Germline V CDR1 and CDR2: SGHTS, YDEGEE.

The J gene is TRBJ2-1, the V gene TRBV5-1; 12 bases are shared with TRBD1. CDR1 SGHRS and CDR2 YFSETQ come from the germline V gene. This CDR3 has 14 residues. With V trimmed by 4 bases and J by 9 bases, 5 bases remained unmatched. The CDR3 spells CASSVGQGAGEQFF. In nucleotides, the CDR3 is TGCGCCAGCAGCGTGGGACAGGGGGCCGGTGAGCAGTTCTTC.

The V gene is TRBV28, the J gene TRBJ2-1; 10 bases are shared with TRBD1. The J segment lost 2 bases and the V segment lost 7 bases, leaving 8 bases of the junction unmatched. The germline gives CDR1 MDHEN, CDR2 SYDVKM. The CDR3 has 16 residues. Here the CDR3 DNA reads TGTGCCAGCACTTACACCGGGACAGGGGCCTACAATGAGCAGTTCTTC. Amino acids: CASTYTGTGAYNEQFF.